This T cell receptor beta chain stems from a study of blood T cell repertoires in COVID-19. Turning to the study itself: The United States, Italy and Spain were the sources of the acute and convalescent COVID-19 samples.

Some clones are missing from TCRdb's copy, which holds only in-frame ones; the method was immunoSEQ multiplex PCR. The sample has about 250,000 clones; roughly four fifths are singletons. This clonotype originated in a person in their 70s with COVID-19, enrolled during active disease. The sample taken for sequencing was peripheral blood.

CDR3 nucleotide sequence: TGTGCCAGCAGCCAATGGTCAGGGGTCGGCTACACCTTC. It translates to CASSQWSGVGYTF. This rearrangement joins TRBV14 to TRBJ1-2; D possibly corresponds to TRBD1 (6 bases). The CDR3 spans 13 residues. V was shortened by 2 bases and J by 8 bases, with 12 bases between the two germline ends. CDR1 is SGHDN and CDR2 is FVKESK in the germline V gene. Full variable domain (outside the CDR3, taken from reference TRBV14 and TRBJ1-2): EAGVTQFPSHSVIEKGQTVTLRCDPISGHDNLYWYRRVMGKEIKFLLHFVKESKQDESGMPNNRFLAERTGGTYSTLKVQPAELEDSGVYFCASSQWSGVGYTFGSGTRLTVV.